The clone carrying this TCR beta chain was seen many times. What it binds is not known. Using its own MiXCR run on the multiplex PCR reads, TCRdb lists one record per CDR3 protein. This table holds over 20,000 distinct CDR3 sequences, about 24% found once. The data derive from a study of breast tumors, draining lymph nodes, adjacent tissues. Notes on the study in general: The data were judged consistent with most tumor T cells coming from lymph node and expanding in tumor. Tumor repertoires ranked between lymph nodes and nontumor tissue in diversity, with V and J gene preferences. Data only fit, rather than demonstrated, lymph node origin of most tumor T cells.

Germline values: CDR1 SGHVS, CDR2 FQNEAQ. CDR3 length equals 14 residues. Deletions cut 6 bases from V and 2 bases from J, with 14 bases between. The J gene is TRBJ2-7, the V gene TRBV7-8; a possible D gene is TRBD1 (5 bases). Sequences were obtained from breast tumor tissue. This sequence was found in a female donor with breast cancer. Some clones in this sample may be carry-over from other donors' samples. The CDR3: CASSSQGSPYEQYF. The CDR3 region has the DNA TGTGCCAGCAGTTCCCAGGGAAGTCCCTACGAGCAGTACTTC.